This TCR beta chain was sequenced in a study of PD-L1 blockade in urothelial cancer. Overall study: T cell content in blood samples showed a median of 141,255.

Generated by immunoSEQ multiplex PCR, the TCRdb table keeps only in-frame clones and is missing some. The sample consists of about 50,000 clones, 86% of them appearing once. The CDR3 loop spans 13 amino acids. Germline loops: CDR1 LNHNV, CDR2 YYDKDF (reference sequence). V was pared by 0 bases and J by 4 bases, with 6 bases between. Time point denoted: pretreatment peripheral blood. This specimen was PBMCs, taken around atezolizumab (anti-PD-L1) treatment. The TCR was taken from a man aged 55 to 70 with urothelial cancer. The V call is TRBV15, the J call TRBJ1-2; D not certain. DNA of the CDR3: TGTGCCACCAGCAGAGAGGCAGGCTATGGCTACACCTTC. Translation gives CATSREAGYGYTF.